A selection of T cell receptor beta chains follows, all from one sample in a study of shared clonotypes between healthy human individuals. Sequenced by immunoSEQ multiplex PCR; TCRdb stores in-frame clones only, minus some. The table records roughly 2.1 million clones, roughly 91% of them present only once. Sequences were obtained from naive CD8+ T cells from PBMCs. The receptor set was obtained from a man younger than 30 in good health. Some clones in this sample may be carry-over from other donors' samples. Both conserved end residues are part of each CDR3. Each record gives: CDR3 protein, CDR3 DNA, V gene, clone size, D gene, J gene. The D gene is left open where the match is weak. The size entry is marked missing in some rows and otherwise reads once, few, many or a size class.

CDR3: CASTLGTGPSYEQYF
DNA: TGTGCCAGCACCTTGGGAACGGGGCCGTCCTACGAGCAGTACTTC
V: TRBV5-4
size: -
D: -
J: TRBJ2-7

CDR3: CASSPRKPETQYF
DNA: TGTGCCAGCAGTCCCCGAAAGCCAGAGACCCAGTACTTC
V: TRBV27
size: -
D: -
J: TRBJ2-5

CDR3: CASSQSGLAGEKYF
DNA: TGCGCCAGCAGCCAATCGGGACTAGCGGGAGAAAAGTACTTC
V: TRBV4-1
size: -
D: TRBD2
J: TRBJ2-7

CDR3: CASSSGGYNQPQHF
DNA: TGTGCCAGTAGTAGCGGGGGCTATAATCAGCCCCAGCATTTT
V: TRBV19
size: once
D: -
J: TRBJ1-5

CDR3: CASTRGSHGPYEQYF
DNA: TGTGCCAGCACCCGAGGGAGCCACGGACCCTACGAGCAGTACTTC
V: TRBV2
size: -
D: -
J: TRBJ2-7

CDR3: CASSTFYEQYF
DNA: TGTGCCAGCAGCACCTTCTACGAGCAGTACTTC
V: TRBV28
size: -
D: -
J: TRBJ2-7

CDR3: CASSAGISYEQYF
DNA: TGTGCCAGCAGCGCCGGGATCTCCTACGAGCAGTACTTC
V: TRBV5-6
size: -
D: -
J: TRBJ2-7

CDR3: CATRRAIFSGDTEAFF
DNA: TGTGCCACTCGCCGGGCCATTTTCTCCGGTGACACTGAAGCTTTCTTT
V: TRBV19
size: -
D: -
J: TRBJ1-1

CDR3: CASSTGLTEAFF
DNA: TGTGCCAGTAGTACGGGGCTCACTGAAGCTTTCTTT
V: TRBV19
size: -
D: -
J: TRBJ1-1

CDR3: CASSMMGTSSYNEQFF
DNA: TGTGCCAGCAGCATGATGGGGACTAGCTCCTACAATGAGCAGTTCTTC
V: TRBV7-2
size: -
D: TRBD2
J: TRBJ2-1

CDR3: CASSLSFAAGGLSNTGELFF
DNA: TGTGCCAGCAGCTTAAGCTTTGCGGCGGGGGGCTTATCGAACACCGGGGAGCTGTTTTTT
V: TRBV13
size: -
D: TRBD2
J: TRBJ2-2

CDR3: CASSLFQGRQDTEAFF
DNA: TGTGCCAGCAGTTTATTCCAGGGGAGGCAGGACACTGAAGCTTTCTTT
V: TRBV27
size: -
D: -
J: TRBJ1-1

CDR3: CASSASGAGYEQYF
DNA: TGTGCCAGCAGCGCTTCGGGGGCCGGCTACGAGCAGTACTTC
V: TRBV9
size: -
D: -
J: TRBJ2-7

CDR3: CAISESSGGREKSSYEQYF
DNA: TGTGCCATCAGTGAGTCGAGTGGTGGGAGGGAGAAAAGCTCCTACGAGCAGTACTTC
V: TRBV10-3
size: -
D: TRBD2
J: TRBJ2-7

CDR3: CASSPWELALGETQYF
DNA: TGTGCCAGCAGCCCCTGGGAGTTGGCATTGGGGGAGACCCAGTACTTC
V: TRBV7-2
size: once
D: -
J: TRBJ2-5

CDR3: CASSRWGEPYEQYF
DNA: TGTGCCAGCAGTAGGTGGGGAGAACCCTACGAGCAGTACTTC
V: TRBV5-4
size: -
D: -
J: TRBJ2-7

CDR3: CASSKRGTSTDTQYF
DNA: TGTGCCAGCAGTAAGCGGGGTACTAGCACAGATACGCAGTATTTT
V: TRBV28
size: -
D: TRBD2
J: TRBJ2-3

CDR3: CASSPGQGVYEQFF
DNA: TGTGCCAGCAGTCCGGGACAGGGTGTCTATGAGCAGTTCTTC
V: TRBV27
size: -
D: TRBD1
J: TRBJ2-1

CDR3: CASSLSRGSYEQYF
DNA: TGTGCCAGCAGTTTATCGCGCGGTTCCTACGAGCAGTACTTC
V: TRBV27
size: -
D: -
J: TRBJ2-7

CDR3: CAWRALSGQETQYF
DNA: TGTGCCTGGAGGGCTCTTAGCGGACAAGAGACCCAGTACTTC
V: TRBV30
size: -
D: -
J: TRBJ2-5

CDR3: CASSQDIRTSGRGEQFF
DNA: TGTGCCAGCAGCCAAGATATACGGACTAGCGGGAGGGGTGAGCAGTTCTTC
V: TRBV4-2
size: -
D: TRBD2
J: TRBJ2-1

CDR3: CASSSSAGAYEQYF
DNA: TGTGCCAGCAGCTCGTCGGCAGGAGCCTACGAGCAGTACTTC
V: TRBV7-9
size: -
D: -
J: TRBJ2-7

CDR3: CASSQDHGQGLNEQFF
DNA: TGTGCCAGCAGCCAAGATCACGGACAGGGATTGAATGAGCAGTTCTTC
V: TRBV4-2
size: -
D: TRBD1
J: TRBJ2-1

CDR3: CASSQGGTETKAFF
DNA: TGCGCCAGCAGCCAGGGGGGGACAGAGACTAAAGCTTTCTTT
V: TRBV4-3
size: -
D: TRBD1
J: TRBJ1-1

CDR3: CASSLSRTGRGYTF
DNA: TGTGCCAGCAGTTTATCACGTACGGGGCGTGGCTACACCTTC
V: TRBV27
size: -
D: -
J: TRBJ1-2

CDR3: CASSIDGGQETQYF
DNA: TGTGCCAGTAGTATAGACGGCGGCCAAGAGACCCAGTACTTC
V: TRBV19
size: -
D: -
J: TRBJ2-5

CDR3: CASSLSGQGNTEAFF
DNA: TGTGCCAGCAGCTTAAGTGGTCAGGGCAACACTGAAGCTTTCTTT
V: TRBV7-3
size: few
D: -
J: TRBJ1-1

CDR3: CASSPGGLAATRVYEQYF
DNA: TGTGCCAGCAGCCCAGGGGGTCTAGCGGCAACCCGCGTCTACGAGCAGTACTTC
V: TRBV7-4
size: -
D: -
J: TRBJ2-7

CDR3: CASLTGRIATNTGELFF
DNA: TGTGCCAGCCTTACTGGACGGATAGCCACGAACACCGGGGAGCTGTTTTTT
V: TRBV5-6
size: -
D: -
J: TRBJ2-2

CDR3: CASRDGGNLSPLHF
DNA: TGTGCCAGCCGAGATGGAGGAAACCTTTCACCCCTCCACTTT
V: TRBV27
size: -
D: -
J: TRBJ1-6

CDR3: CASSYKGSLNTEAFF
DNA: TGTGCCAGCAGCTACAAGGGATCTCTGAACACTGAAGCTTTCTTT
V: TRBV7-8
size: few
D: -
J: TRBJ1-1

CDR3: CASTRGRERYNEQFF
DNA: TGTGCCAGCACCCGGGGGCGGGAGAGGTACAATGAGCAGTTCTTC
V: TRBV9
size: -
D: -
J: TRBJ2-1

CDR3: CASSAGQKFTDTQYF
DNA: TGTGCCAGCAGCGCGGGACAGAAATTCACAGATACGCAGTATTTT
V: TRBV9
size: -
D: TRBD1
J: TRBJ2-3

CDR3: CAIRLTSGSTDTQYF
DNA: TGTGCCATCAGGTTGACTAGCGGTTCCACAGATACGCAGTATTTT
V: TRBV10-3
size: -
D: TRBD2
J: TRBJ2-3

CDR3: CATRDRASYEQYF
DNA: TGTGCCACCAGGGACAGGGCCTCCTACGAGCAGTACTTC
V: TRBV15
size: -
D: TRBD1
J: TRBJ2-7

CDR3: CASSPGNTYNEQFF
DNA: TGTGCCAGCAGCCCGGGAAATACCTACAATGAGCAGTTCTTC
V: TRBV11-2
size: -
D: -
J: TRBJ2-1

CDR3: CASSQPAHSTTQYF
DNA: TGCGCCAGCAGCCAACCTGCCCATAGCACAACGCAGTATTTT
V: TRBV4-3
size: -
D: -
J: TRBJ2-3

CDR3: CASSSADLGLANTDTQYF
DNA: TGTGCCAGCAGCTCAGCCGACCTTGGACTAGCGAATACAGATACGCAGTATTTT
V: TRBV7-9
size: -
D: TRBD2
J: TRBJ2-3

CDR3: CSVEQREGPGELFF
DNA: TGCAGCGTTGAACAGCGGGAGGGCCCCGGGGAGCTGTTTTTT
V: TRBV29-1
size: -
D: TRBD2
J: TRBJ2-2

CDR3: CASSQRLAGGPAVREQYF
DNA: TGTGCCAGCAGTCAAAGACTAGCGGGAGGGCCTGCCGTTCGCGAGCAGTACTTC
V: TRBV27
size: -
D: TRBD2
J: TRBJ2-7

CDR3: CASRPGAVQETQYF
DNA: TGTGCCAGCAGGCCTGGGGCAGTCCAAGAGACCCAGTACTTC
V: TRBV7-9
size: -
D: -
J: TRBJ2-5

CDR3: CASSLPRGVWLGEQYF
DNA: TGTGCCAGCAGCTTACCCCGCGGGGTCTGGTTGGGGGAGCAGTACTTC
V: TRBV7-2
size: -
D: -
J: TRBJ2-7

CDR3: CASSLEPWGGSTDTQYF
DNA: TGTGCCAGCAGCTTAGAGCCTTGGGGCGGGAGCACAGATACGCAGTATTTT
V: TRBV7-6
size: -
D: -
J: TRBJ2-3

CDR3: CASSYGQGLYGYTF
DNA: TGTGCCAGCAGTTACGGGCAGGGCCTCTATGGCTACACCTTC
V: TRBV6-6
size: -
D: -
J: TRBJ1-2

CDR3: CASSQGRGTGELFF
DNA: TGCGCCAGCAGCCAAGGGCGGGGGACCGGGGAGCTGTTTTTT
V: TRBV4-1
size: -
D: TRBD2
J: TRBJ2-2

CDR3: CASSHRTFGTKGNEQFF
DNA: TGTGCCAGTAGCCACCGCACATTCGGGACTAAGGGGAATGAGCAGTTCTTC
V: TRBV19
size: -
D: TRBD2
J: TRBJ2-1

CDR3: CASSLSDSRLSYEQYF
DNA: TGTGCCAGCAGCTTAAGTGACAGTAGACTTTCCTACGAGCAGTACTTC
V: TRBV7-9
size: -
D: -
J: TRBJ2-7

CDR3: CASSLSTEATF
DNA: TGTGCCAGCAGCTTATCTACGGAGGCCACCTTC
V: TRBV7-9
size: -
D: -
J: TRBJ1-2

CDR3: CASSGGSYEQYF
DNA: TGTGCCAGCAGCGGGGGCAGCTACGAGCAGTACTTC
V: TRBV7-2
size: -
D: -
J: TRBJ2-7

CDR3: CASSPTSVYQETQYF
DNA: TGTGCCAGCAGTCCGACTAGCGTGTACCAAGAGACCCAGTACTTC
V: TRBV27
size: -
D: TRBD2
J: TRBJ2-5